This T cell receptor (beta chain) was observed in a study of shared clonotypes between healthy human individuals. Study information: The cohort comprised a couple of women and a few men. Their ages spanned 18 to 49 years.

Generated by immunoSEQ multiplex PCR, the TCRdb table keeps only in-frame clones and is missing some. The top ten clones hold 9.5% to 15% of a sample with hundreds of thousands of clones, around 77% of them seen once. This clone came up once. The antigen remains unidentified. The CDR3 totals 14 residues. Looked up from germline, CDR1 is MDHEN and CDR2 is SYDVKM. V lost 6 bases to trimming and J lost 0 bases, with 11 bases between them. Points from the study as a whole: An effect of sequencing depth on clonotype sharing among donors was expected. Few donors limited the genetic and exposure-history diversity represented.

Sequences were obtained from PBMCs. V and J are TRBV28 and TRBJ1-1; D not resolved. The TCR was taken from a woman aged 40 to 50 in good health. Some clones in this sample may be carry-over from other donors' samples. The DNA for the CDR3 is TGTGCCAGCAGCCTCACCAGGATGAACACTGAAGCTTTCTTT. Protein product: CASSLTRMNTEAFF. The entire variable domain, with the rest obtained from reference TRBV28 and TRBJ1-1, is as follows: DVKVTQSSRYLVKRTGEKVFLECVQDMDHENMFWYRQDPGLGLRLIYFSYDVKMKEKGDIPEGYSVSREKKERFSLILESASTNQTSMYLCASSLTRMNTEAFFGQGTRLTVV.